This T cell receptor beta chain was recovered during a study of blood T cells in healthy people across ages. Turning to the study itself: About one barcoded beta molecule was captured per two T cells (by template switching).

Findings and caveats of the study: Among T cells, TCR beta diversity per million cells dropped roughly linearly as age rose.

This clonotype was seen a handful of times. The antigen is not known. This CDR3 spans 13 amino acids. Trimming took 5 bases from V and 5 from J; bases not matched to a gene: 5. Per the germline V gene, CDR1 is SGHTA and CDR2 is FQGNSA. Per sample, extraction of total RNA gave at least 5 micrograms in every case. Primers used in a second PCR of roughly 6 to 11 cycles were a sample-barcoded 5' primer and a J-beta primer mix. TCRdb re-called the 5' RACE reads through MiXCR, storing one row per CDR3 protein. The data hold 750,000 to 950,000 distinct CDR3 sequences, with approximately 55% observed a single time.

This chain connects TRBV7-2 to TRBJ2-5; 7 nucleotides match TRBD1. What was sequenced was blood. The receptor's source is a man older than 75 in good health. The CDR3 region is CASSIGGRETQYF. The DNA of the CDR3 is TGTGCCAGCAGCATAGGGGGCAGGGAGACCCAGTACTTC.